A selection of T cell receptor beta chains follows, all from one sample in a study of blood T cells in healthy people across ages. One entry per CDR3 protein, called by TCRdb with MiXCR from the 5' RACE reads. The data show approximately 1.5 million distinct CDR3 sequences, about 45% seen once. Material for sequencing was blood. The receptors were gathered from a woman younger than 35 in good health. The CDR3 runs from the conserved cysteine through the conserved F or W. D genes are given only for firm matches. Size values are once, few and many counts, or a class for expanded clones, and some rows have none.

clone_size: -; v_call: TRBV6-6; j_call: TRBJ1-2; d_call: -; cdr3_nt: TGTGCCAGCAGTTACTCGACAGATCTGTATGGCTACACCTTC; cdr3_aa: CASSYSTDLYGYTF
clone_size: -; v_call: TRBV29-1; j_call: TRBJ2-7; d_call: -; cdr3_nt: TGCAGCGGCCGATCGGGACTGTACCCCGACGAGCAGTACTTC; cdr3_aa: CSGRSGLYPDEQYF
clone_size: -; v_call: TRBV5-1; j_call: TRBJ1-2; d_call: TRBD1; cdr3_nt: TGCGCCAGCAGCTTTGGGACAGGGGCCTTCTATGGCTACACCTTC; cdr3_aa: CASSFGTGAFYGYTF
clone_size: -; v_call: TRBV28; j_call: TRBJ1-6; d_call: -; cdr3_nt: TGTGCCAGCAGTTCTCATTCACCCCTCCACTTT; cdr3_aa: CASSSHSPLHF
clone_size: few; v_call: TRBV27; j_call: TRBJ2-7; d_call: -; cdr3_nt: TGTGCCAGCAGTTTATCCGGGTCGGGAACCTACGAGCAGTACTTC; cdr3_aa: CASSLSGSGTYEQYF
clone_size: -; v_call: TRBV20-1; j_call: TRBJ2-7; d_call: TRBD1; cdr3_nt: TGCAGTGCTGGGGGACAGGGGGGCTACGAGCTGTACTTC; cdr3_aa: CSAGGQGGYELYF
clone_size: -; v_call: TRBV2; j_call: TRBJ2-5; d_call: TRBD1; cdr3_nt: TGTGCCAGCAGCGTACAGGGGGCCCAAGAGACCCAGTACTTC; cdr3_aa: CASSVQGAQETQYF
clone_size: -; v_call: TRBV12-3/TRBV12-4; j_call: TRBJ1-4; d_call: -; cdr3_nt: TGTGCCAGCAGTGGTTCAGGAGAAAAACTGTTTTTT; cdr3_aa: CASSGSGEKLFF
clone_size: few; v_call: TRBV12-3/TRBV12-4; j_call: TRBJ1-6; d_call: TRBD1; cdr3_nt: TGTGCCAGCAGTCCCCGGACAGGGATAACTTTCAACCCCTATAATTCACCCCTCCACTTT; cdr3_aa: CASSPRTGITFNPYNSPLHF
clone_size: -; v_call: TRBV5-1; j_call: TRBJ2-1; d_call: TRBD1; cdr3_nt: TGCGCCAGCAGCTTGGAGGGGGCGTTTACCTACAATGAGCAGTTCTTC; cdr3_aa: CASSLEGAFTYNEQFF
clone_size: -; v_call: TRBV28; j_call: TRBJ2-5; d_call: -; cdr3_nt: TGTGCCAGCAGTAACCCCCGGACTAGGGACAATGAGCAGTACTTC; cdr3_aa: CASSNPRTRDNEQYF
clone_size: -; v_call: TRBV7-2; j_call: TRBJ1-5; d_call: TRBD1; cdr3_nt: TGTGCCAGCAGCTTAGTGGGACAGGGCAATCAGCCCCAGCATTTT; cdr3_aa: CASSLVGQGNQPQHF
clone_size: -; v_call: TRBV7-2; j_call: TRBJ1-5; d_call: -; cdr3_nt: TGTGCCAGCAGCTTAGTGCGGGGAGACAATCAGCCCCAGCATTTT; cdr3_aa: CASSLVRGDNQPQHF
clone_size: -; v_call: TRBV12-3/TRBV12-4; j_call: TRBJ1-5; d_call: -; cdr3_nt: TGTGCCAGCAGCAAACCGGTGGGTTTGAGCAATCAGCCCCAGCATTTT; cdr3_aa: CASSKPVGLSNQPQHF
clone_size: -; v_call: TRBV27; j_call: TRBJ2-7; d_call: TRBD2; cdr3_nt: TGTGCCAGCAGTTTATTAGGTACTAGCGGCTTAGATGAGCAGTACTTC; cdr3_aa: CASSLLGTSGLDEQYF
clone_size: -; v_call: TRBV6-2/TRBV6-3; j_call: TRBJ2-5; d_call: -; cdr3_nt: TGTGCCAGCAGACCCCTGTGGGGAACAGGGCGGGAGACCCAGTACTTC; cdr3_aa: CASRPLWGTGRETQYF
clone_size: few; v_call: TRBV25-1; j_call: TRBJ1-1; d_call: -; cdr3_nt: TGTGCCAGCAGACCGACCTGGAACACTGAAGCTTTCTTT; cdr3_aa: CASRPTWNTEAFF
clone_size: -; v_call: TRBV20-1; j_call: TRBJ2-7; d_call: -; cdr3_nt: TGCAGTGCTAGAAGGGACTCTGGAACCTACGAGCAGTACTTC; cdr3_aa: CSARRDSGTYEQYF
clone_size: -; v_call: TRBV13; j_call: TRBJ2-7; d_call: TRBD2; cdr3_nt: TGTGCCAGCAGCTTAATGCTAGCGGGAGTCTACGAGCAGTACTTC; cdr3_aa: CASSLMLAGVYEQYF
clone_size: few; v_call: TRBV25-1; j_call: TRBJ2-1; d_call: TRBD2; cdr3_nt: TGTGCCAGCAGTCCCGGGGGGAGTGGGAATGAGCAGTTCTTC; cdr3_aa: CASSPGGSGNEQFF
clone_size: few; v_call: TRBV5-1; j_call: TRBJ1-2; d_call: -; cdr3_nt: TGCGCCAGCGAGCCGACGGCGGGAGCTAACTATGGCTACACCTTC; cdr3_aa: CASEPTAGANYGYTF
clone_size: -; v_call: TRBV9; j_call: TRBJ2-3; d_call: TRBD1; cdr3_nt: TGTGCCAGCAGCGGACTCAGGACAGGGTTGGGAGATACGCAGTATTTT; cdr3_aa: CASSGLRTGLGDTQYF
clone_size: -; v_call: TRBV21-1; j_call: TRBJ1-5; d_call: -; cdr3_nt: TGTGCCAGCAGCAAATCTAGTCGACAGGTAGTAAATCAGCCCCAGCATTTT; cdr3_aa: CASSKSSRQVVNQPQHF
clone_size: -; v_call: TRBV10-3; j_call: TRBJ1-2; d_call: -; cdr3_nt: TGTGCCATCAGTGAGGCCTGGGACATCGACAATGGCTACACCTTC; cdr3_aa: CAISEAWDIDNGYTF
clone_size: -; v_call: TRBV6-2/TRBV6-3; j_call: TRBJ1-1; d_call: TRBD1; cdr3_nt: TGTGCCAGCAGATTCGACAGGGCCACTGAAGCTTTCTTT; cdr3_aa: CASRFDRATEAFF
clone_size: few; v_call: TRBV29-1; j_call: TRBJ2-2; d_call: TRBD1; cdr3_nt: TGCAGCGTTGGGGGGACAGTTACTAACACCGGGGAGCTGTTTTTT; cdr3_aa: CSVGGTVTNTGELFF
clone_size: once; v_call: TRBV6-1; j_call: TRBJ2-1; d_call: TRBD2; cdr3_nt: TGTGCCAGCAGTGATTTTGGAGCGGGGGCCTACAATGAGCAGTTCTTC; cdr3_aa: CASSDFGAGAYNEQFF
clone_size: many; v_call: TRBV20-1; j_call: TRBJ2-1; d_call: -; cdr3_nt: TGCAGTGCTAGTACTGCTACTTACAATGAGCAGTTCTTC; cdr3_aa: CSASTATYNEQFF
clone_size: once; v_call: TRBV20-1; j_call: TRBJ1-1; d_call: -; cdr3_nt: TGCAGTGCTAGAGAAAGGTGGTCAGCACCGGAAGCTTTCTTT; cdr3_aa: CSARERWSAPEAFF
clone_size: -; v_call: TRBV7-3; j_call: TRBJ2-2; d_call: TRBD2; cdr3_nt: TGTGCCAGCAGCCCTGGGACTACAACGGGGGAGCTGTTTTTT; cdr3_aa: CASSPGTTTGELFF
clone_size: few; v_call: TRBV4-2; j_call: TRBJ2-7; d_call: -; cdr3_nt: TGTGCCAGCAGCCTTAACGCCGGACAGCTAACCTACGAGCAGTACTTC; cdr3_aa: CASSLNAGQLTYEQYF
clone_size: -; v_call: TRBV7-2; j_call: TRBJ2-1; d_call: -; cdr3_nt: TGTGCCAGCGGTGCAGCATACCGGAATGAGCAGTTCTTC; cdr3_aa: CASGAAYRNEQFF
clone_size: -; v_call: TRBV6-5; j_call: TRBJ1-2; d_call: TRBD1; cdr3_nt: TGTGCCAGCAGTTACAGGCCCGGGACAGGGGATGGCTACACCTTC; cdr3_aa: CASSYRPGTGDGYTF
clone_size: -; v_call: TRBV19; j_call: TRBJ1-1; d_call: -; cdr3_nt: TGTGCCAGTAGTATAGGAACGGGACCTCCTGGAGCTTTCTTT; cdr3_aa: CASSIGTGPPGAFF
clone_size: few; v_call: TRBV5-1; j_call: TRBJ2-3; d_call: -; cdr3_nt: TGCGCCAGCAGTAAGAAGTTGGGGGACCGGAACACGGATACGCAGTATTTT; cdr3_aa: CASSKKLGDRNTDTQYF
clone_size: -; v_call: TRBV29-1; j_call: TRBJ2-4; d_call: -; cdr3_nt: TGCAGCGGGACGGTAGCCAAAAACATTCAGTACTTC; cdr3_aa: CSGTVAKNIQYF
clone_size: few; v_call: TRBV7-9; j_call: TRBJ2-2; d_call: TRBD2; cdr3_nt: TGTGCCAGCAGTTCTGGGACTAGCGGACCCGGGGAGCTGTTTTTT; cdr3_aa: CASSSGTSGPGELFF
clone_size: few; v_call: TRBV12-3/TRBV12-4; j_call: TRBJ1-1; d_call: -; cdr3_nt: TGTGCCAGCGGTAGACAGATGAACACTGAAGCTTTCTTT; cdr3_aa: CASGRQMNTEAFF
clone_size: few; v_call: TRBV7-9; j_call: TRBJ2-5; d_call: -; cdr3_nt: TGTGCCAGCAGCACCCGTAGACCCTTGGAAGAGACCCAGTACTTC; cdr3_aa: CASSTRRPLEETQYF
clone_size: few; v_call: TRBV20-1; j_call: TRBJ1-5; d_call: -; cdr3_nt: TGCAGTGCTAGAGATTCAGGGGTTAGCAATCAGCCCCAGCATTTT; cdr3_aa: CSARDSGVSNQPQHF
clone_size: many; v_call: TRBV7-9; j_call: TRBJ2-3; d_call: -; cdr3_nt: TGTGCCAGCAGCCCCACGGAGGGTGGTGGTGATACGCAGTATTTT; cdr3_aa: CASSPTEGGGDTQYF
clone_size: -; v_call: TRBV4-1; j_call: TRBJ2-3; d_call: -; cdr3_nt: TGCGCCAGCAGCCAAGTCATGTGGCAGGGCACAGATACGCAGTATTTT; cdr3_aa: CASSQVMWQGTDTQYF
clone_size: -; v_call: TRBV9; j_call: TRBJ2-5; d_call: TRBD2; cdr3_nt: TGTGCCAGCAGCGCTAGGACTAGCGGGAGAGGAGAGACCCAGTACTTC; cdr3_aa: CASSARTSGRGETQYF
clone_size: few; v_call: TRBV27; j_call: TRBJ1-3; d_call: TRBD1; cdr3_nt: TGTGCCAGCGGCGGACAGGGCCTCTCTGGAAACACCATATATTTT; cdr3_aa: CASGGQGLSGNTIYF
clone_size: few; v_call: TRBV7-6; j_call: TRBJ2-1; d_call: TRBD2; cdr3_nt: TGTGCCAGCAGTGATAGCGGGAAGGAGCAGTTCTTC; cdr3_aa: CASSDSGKEQFF
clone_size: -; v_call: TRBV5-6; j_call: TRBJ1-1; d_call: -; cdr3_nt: TGTGCCAGCAGCTTGAACCAATTGAACACTGAAGCTTTCTTT; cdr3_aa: CASSLNQLNTEAFF
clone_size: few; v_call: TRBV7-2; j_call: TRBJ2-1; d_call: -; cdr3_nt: TGTGCCAGCAGCGACGCTGACTACAATGAGCAGTTCTTC; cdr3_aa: CASSDADYNEQFF
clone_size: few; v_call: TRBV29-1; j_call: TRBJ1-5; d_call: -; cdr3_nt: TGCAGCGTTATTTCTCAGGGTGTCGCCCAGCATTTT; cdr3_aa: CSVISQGVAQHF
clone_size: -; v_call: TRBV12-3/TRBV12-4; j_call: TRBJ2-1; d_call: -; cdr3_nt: TGTGCCAGCAGTTTGTTTAGCCGCAATGAGCAGTTCTTC; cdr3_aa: CASSLFSRNEQFF
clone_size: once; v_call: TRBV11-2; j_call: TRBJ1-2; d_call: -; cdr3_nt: TGTGCCAGCAGTGCGGGCCATGGCTATGGCTACACCTTC; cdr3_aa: CASSAGHGYGYTF
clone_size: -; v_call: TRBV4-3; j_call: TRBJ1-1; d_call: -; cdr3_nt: TGCGCCAGCAGCCAAGATTGGGGCTCGACTGAAGCTTTCTTT; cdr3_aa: CASSQDWGSTEAFF
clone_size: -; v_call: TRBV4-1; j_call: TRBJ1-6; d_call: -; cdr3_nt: TGCGCCAGCAGCCCCCTCGGGACACAGAATTCACCCCTCCACTTT; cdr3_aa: CASSPLGTQNSPLHF
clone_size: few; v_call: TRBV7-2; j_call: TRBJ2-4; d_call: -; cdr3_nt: TGTGCCAGCAGCTTAACCTACCAGTACTTC; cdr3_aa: CASSLTYQYF
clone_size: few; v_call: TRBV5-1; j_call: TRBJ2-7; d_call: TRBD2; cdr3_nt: TGCGCCAGCAGCTTGGAACCTAGCGGGCTCTACGAGCAGTACTTC; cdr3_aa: CASSLEPSGLYEQYF
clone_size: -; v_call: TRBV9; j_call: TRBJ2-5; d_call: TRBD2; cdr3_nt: TGTGCCAGCAGCGCCCCCGGGACTACCCAAGAGACCCAGTACTTC; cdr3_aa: CASSAPGTTQETQYF
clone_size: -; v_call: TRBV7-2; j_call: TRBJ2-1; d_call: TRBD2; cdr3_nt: TGTGCCAGCAGCCCGACTAGCGGGGGTGGAAATGAGCAGTTCTTC; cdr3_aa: CASSPTSGGGNEQFF
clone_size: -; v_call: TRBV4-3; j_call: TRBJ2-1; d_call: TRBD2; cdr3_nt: TGCGCCAGCAGCCAATTGGGGGGACTAGCGGGGGGCAATGAGCAGTTCTTC; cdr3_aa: CASSQLGGLAGGNEQFF
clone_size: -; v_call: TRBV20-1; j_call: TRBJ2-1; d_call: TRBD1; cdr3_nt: TGCAGTGCTAGACCAGGGGGACCCTACAATGAGCAGTTCTTC; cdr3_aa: CSARPGGPYNEQFF
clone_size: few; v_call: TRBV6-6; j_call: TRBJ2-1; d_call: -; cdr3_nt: TGTGCCAGCAGTTCCCCCCTGGCCAGCTCCTACAATGAGCAGTTCTTC; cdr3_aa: CASSSPLASSYNEQFF
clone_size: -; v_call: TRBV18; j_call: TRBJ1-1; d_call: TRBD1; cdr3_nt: TGTGCCAGCTCACCACCTCAGGGGGCTGAAGCTTTCTTT; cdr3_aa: CASSPPQGAEAFF